The T cell receptor (beta chain) described here comes from a study of shared clonotypes between healthy human individuals. Produced via immunoSEQ multiplex PCR; TCRdb's table is partial and in-frame only. Here the sample spans some 490,000 clones, almost 80% being singletons. The sequenced sample was PBMCs. The receptors here all came from a woman aged 35 to 49 in good health. Some clones in this sample may be carry-over from other donors' samples.

This clone showed up just once. The chain combines TRBV9 with TRBJ2-3; D gene uncertain. The germline V and J ends were trimmed by 1 base and 1 base, with 13 bases remaining between them. Germline V gene lookup returns CDR1 SGDLS and CDR2 YYNGEE. The length of the CDR3 is 16 residues. CDR3 nucleotides: TGTGCCAGCAGCGTATCGCTGACTGCACGCACAGATACGCAGTATTTT. It is translated as CASSVSLTARTDTQYF. The whole variable domain, remainder taken from reference TRBV9 and TRBJ2-3, is DSGVTQTPKHLITATGQRVTLRCSPRSGDLSVYWYQQSLDQGLQFLIQYYNGEERAKGNILERFSAQQFPDLHSELNLSSLELGDSALYFCASSVSLTARTDTQYFGPGTRLTVL.